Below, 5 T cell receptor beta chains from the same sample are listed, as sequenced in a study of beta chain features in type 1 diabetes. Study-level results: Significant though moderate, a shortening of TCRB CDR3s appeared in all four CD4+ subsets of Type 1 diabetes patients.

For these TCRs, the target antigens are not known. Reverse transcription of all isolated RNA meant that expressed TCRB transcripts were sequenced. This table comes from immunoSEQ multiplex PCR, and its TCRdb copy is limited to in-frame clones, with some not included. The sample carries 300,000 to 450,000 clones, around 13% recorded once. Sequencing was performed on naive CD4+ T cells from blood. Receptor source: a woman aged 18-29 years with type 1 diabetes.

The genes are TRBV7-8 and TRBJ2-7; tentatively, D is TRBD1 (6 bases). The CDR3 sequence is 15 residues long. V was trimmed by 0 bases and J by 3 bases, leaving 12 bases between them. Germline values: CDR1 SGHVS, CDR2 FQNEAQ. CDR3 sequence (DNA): TGTGCCAGCAGCTTAGCTAATGGGGGCAGCTACGAGCAGTACTTC. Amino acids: CASSLANGGSYEQYF.

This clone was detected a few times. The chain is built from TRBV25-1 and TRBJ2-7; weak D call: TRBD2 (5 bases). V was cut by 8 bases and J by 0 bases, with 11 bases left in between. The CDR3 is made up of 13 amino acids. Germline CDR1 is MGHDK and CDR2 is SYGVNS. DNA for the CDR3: TGTGCCAGCGGACGGGGTCCCTCCTACGAGCAGTACTTC. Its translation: CASGRGPSYEQYF.

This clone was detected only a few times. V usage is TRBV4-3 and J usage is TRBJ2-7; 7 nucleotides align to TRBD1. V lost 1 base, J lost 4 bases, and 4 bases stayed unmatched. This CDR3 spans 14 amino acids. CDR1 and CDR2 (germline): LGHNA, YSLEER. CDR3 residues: CASSQGGGGYEQYF. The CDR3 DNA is TGCGCCAGCAGCCAAGGAGGGGGCGGTTACGAGCAGTACTTC.

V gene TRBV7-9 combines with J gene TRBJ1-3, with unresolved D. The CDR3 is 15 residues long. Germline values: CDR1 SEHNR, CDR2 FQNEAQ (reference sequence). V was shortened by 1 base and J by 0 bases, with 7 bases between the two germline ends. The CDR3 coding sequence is TGTGCCAGCAGCTTAGGAAGCGTCTCTGGAAACACCATATATTTT. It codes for CASSLGSVSGNTIYF.

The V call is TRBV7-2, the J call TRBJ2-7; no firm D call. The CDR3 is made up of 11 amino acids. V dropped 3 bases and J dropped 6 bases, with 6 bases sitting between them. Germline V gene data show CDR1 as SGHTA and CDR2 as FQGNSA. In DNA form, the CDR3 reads TGTGCCAGCAGCTTCGGTGCCGAGCAGTACTTC. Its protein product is CASSFGAEQYF.